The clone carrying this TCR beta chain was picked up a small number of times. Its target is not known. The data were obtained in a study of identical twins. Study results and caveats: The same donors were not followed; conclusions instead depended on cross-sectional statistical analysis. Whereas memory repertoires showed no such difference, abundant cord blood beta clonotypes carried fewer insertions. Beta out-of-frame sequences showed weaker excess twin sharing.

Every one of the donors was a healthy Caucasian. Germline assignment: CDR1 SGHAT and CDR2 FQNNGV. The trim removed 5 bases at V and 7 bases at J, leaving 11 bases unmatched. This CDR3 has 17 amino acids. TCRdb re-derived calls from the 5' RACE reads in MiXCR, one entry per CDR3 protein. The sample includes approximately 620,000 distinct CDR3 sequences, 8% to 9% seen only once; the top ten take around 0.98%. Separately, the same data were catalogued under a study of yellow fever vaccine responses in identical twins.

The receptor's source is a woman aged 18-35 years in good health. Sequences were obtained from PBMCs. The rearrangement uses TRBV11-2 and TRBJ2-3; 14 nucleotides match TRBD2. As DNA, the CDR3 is TGTGCCAGCAGCGAAACAGGACTAGCGGGAGGTGTTTATACGCAGTATTTT. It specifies CASSETGLAGGVYTQYF.